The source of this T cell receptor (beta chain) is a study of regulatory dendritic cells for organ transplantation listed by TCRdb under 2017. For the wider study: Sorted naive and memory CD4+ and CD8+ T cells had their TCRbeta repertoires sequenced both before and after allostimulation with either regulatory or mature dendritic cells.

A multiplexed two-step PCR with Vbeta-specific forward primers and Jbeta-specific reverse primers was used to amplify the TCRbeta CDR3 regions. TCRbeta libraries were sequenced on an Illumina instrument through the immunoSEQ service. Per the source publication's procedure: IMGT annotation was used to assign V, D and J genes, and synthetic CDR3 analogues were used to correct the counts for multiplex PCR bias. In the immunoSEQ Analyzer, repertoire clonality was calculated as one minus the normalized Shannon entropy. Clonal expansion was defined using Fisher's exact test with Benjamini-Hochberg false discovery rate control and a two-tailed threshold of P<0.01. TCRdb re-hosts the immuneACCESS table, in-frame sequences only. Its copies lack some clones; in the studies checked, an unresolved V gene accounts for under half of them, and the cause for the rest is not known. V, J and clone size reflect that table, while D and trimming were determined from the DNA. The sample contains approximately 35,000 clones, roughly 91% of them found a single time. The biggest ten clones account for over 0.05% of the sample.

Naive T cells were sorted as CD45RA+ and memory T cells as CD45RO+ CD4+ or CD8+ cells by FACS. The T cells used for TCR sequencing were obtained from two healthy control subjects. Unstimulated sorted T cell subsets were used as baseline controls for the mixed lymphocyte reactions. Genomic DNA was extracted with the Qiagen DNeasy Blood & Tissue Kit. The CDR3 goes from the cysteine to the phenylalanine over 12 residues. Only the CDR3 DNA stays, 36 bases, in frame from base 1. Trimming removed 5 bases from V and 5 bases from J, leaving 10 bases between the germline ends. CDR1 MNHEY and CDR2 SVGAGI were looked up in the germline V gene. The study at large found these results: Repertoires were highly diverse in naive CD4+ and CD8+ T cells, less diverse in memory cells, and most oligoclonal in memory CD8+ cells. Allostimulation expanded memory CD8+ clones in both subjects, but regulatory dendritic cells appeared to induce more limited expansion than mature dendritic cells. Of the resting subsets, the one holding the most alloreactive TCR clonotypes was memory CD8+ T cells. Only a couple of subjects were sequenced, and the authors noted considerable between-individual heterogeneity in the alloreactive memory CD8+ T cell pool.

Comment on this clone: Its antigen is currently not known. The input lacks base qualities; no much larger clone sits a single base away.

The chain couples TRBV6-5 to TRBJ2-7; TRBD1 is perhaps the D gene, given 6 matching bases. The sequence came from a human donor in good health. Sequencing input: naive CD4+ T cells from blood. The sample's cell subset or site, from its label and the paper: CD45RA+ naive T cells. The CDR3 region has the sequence CASSTGMHEQYF. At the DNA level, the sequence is TGTGCCAGCAGTACAGGGATGCACGAGCAGTACTTC.